Below, 7 T cell receptor beta chains from the same sample are listed, as sequenced in a study of T cell responses to AZD1222 COVID-19 vaccine. Clones were sequenced by immunoSEQ multiplex PCR, and TCRdb holds only the in-frame ones, with some missing. The sample records 120,000 to 150,000 clones, 75% to 95% being singletons. The sequences come from peripheral blood, collected on day 0 of MenACWY control vaccination. The receptors originated from an adult in good health.

DNA of the CDR3: TGTGCCATCAGTGACCCCGGGACAGGAACCTACAATGAGCAGTTCTTC. Translating it yields CAISDPGTGTYNEQFF. The chain carries TRBV10-3 and TRBJ2-1; TRBD1 agrees at 8 bases. Trimming removed 3 bases from V and 2 bases from J; junction bases left unmatched: 6. CDR3 length: 16 residues. Germline-derived CDR1 and CDR2 are ENHRY and SYGVKD.

The genes are TRBV7-8 and TRBJ1-2; D might be TRBD1 (6 bases). With 1 base removed from V and 2 bases from J, the gap between germline ends came to 8 bases. Germline-derived CDR1 and CDR2 are SGHVS and FQNEAQ. The CDR3 contains 14 residues. The CDR3 DNA follows: TGTGCCAGCAGCTTAGGGCAGGGGAACTATGGCTACACCTTC. Encoded protein: CASSLGQGNYGYTF.

The chain uses TRBV7-2 and TRBJ1-3, with a weak D call TRBD1 (5 bases). V lost 0 bases to trimming and J lost 4 bases, with 16 bases between them. The germline V gene has CDR1 SGHTA and CDR2 FQGNSA. The CDR3 extends over 17 amino acids. The CDR3 is CASSLAGAGTRGNTIYF. CDR3 sequence (DNA): TGTGCCAGCAGCTTAGCGGGAGCAGGGACTCGCGGAAACACCATATATTTT. The full variable domain, rest sourced from reference TRBV7-2 and TRBJ1-3, is GAGVSQSPSNKVTEKGKDVELRCDPISGHTALYWYRQSLGQGLEFLIYFQGNSAPDKSGLPSDRFSAERTGGSVSTLTIQRTQQEDSAVYLCASSLAGAGTRGNTIYFGEGSWLTVV.

This clone came up a few times. CDR3 bases: TGTGCCAGCACCTTTAGCGGGAGGAGAGGGGATACGCAGTATTTT. Translated: CASTFSGRRGDTQYF. The V gene is TRBV3-1 (or the pseudogene TRBV3-2), the J gene TRBJ2-3; 10 bases are a match to TRBD2. CDR1 LGHDT and CDR2 YNNKEL come from the germline V gene (reference sequence). The CDR3 extends over 15 amino acids. With V trimmed by 7 bases and J by 6 bases, 10 bases remained unmatched.

This chain connects TRBV12-3 or TRBV12-4 to TRBJ1-1, with a weak D call TRBD1 (6 bases). V was clipped by 5 bases and J by 4 bases, with 11 bases between them. The CDR3 consists of 13 residues. The CDR3 sequence is CASSRQGPTEAFF. In DNA, the CDR3 is TGTGCCAGCAGTCGTCAGGGGCCCACTGAAGCTTTCTTT.

This chain uses TRBV5-1 with TRBJ2-1; possibly TRBD1 for D (6 bases). This CDR3 comprises 16 residues. Trimming took off 4 bases at V and 2 bases at J, with 16 bases between the two ends. CDR1 is SGHRS and CDR2 is YFSETQ in the germline V gene. CDR3 in DNA: TGCGCCAGCAGCGTTGGGTTCGGACAGACCTACAATGAGCAGTTCTTC. Protein product: CASSVGFGQTYNEQFF.

The chain combines TRBV6-5 with TRBJ1-5, with TRBD1 matching over 10 bases. Germline V CDR1 and CDR2: MNHEY, SVGAGI. This CDR3 spans 15 amino acids. V shed 2 bases and J 5 bases; nucleotides not matched to a gene: 3. The CDR3 here is CASSYRGTGDQPQHF. The CDR3 coding sequence is TGTGCCAGCAGTTACCGTGGGACAGGGGATCAGCCCCAGCATTTT.